Listed here are 5 T cell receptor beta chains from one sample, sequenced in a study of blood T cell repertoires in COVID-19 (dated by TCRdb to 2018 to 2020). Library construction relied on the immunoSEQ multiplex PCR assay. The clones in this table, taken by TCRdb from immuneACCESS, are in-frame only. Not every clone is retained; where verified, under half of the shortfall comes from an unresolved V gene, and the cause of the rest is unknown. The sample contains 240,000 or so clones, around 87% of them found a single time. Together, the top ten hold over 3% of the sample. The sequenced sample consisted of peripheral blood. All receptors derive from a woman aged 25 to 39 who had recovered from COVID-19.

About this clone itself: The junction does not match germline at one end; this may be a read error. V and J are TRBV29-1 and TRBJ2-7; TRBD1 aligns across 10 bases. Germline lookup yields CDR1 SQVTM and CDR2 ANQGSEA. The CDR3 spans 12 residues. CDR3: CSVEDRGREQYF. CDR3 DNA: TGCAGCGTGGAAGACAGGGGGCGCGAGCAGTACTTC.

V gene TRBV28 combines with J gene TRBJ1-1; D remains unclear. Germline V CDR1 and CDR2: MDHEN, SYDVKM. The CDR3 loop spans 12 amino acids. The germline V and J ends were trimmed by 2 bases and 7 bases, with 8 bases remaining between them. As DNA, the CDR3 is TGTGCCAGCAGTTTACCCTATTATGAAGCTTTCTTT. Protein: CASSLPYYEAFF.

This clone was found once. The gene calls are TRBV5-4 and TRBJ1-2, with TRBD1 matching 10 bases. The V and J ends lost 0 bases and 5 bases, in that order; junction bases with no gene match: 4. The CDR3 totals 15 residues. CDR1 is SGHNT, CDR2 YYREEE, per germline (reference sequence). CDR3 coding DNA: TGTGCCAGCAGCTTGGGACAGGGGGCTACGTATGGCTACACCTTC. Translated: CASSLGQGATYGYTF.

The rearrangement joins TRBV7-2 to TRBJ2-1, with D perhaps matching TRBD1 (5 bases). Germline-derived CDR1 and CDR2 are SGHTA and FQGNSA. Trimming took off 5 bases at V and 0 bases at J, with 17 bases between the two ends. This CDR3 region has 17 residues. The CDR3 nucleotides read TGTGCCAGCAGCCCTAGGGGTGGGGCAAGCTCCTACAATGAGCAGTTCTTC. Translating gives CASSPRGGASSYNEQFF.

V gene TRBV4-2 combines with J gene TRBJ2-3; TRBD1 matches 11 bases. The CDR3 sequence is 15 residues long. Germline values: CDR1 LGHNA, CDR2 YNFKEQ. V lost 4 bases and J lost 3; bases outside the gene matches: 3. The CDR3 DNA is TGTGCCAGCAGCCCAGGGACAGGGGGAACAGATACGCAGTATTTT. Translated: CASSPGTGGTDTQYF.